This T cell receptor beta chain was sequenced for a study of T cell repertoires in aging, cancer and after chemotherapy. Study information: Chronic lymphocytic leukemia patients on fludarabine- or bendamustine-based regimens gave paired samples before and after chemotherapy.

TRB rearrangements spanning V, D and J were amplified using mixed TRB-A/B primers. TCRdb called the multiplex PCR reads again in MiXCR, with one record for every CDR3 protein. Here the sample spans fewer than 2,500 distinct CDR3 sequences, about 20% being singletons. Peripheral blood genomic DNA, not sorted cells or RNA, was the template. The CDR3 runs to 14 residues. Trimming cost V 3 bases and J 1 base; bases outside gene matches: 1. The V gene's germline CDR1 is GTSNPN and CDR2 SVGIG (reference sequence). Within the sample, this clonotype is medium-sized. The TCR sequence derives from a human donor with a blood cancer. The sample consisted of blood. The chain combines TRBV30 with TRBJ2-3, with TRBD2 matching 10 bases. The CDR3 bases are TGTGCCTGGAGCCTAGCGGGGGGCACAGATACGCAGTATTTT. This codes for CAWSLAGGTDTQYF.